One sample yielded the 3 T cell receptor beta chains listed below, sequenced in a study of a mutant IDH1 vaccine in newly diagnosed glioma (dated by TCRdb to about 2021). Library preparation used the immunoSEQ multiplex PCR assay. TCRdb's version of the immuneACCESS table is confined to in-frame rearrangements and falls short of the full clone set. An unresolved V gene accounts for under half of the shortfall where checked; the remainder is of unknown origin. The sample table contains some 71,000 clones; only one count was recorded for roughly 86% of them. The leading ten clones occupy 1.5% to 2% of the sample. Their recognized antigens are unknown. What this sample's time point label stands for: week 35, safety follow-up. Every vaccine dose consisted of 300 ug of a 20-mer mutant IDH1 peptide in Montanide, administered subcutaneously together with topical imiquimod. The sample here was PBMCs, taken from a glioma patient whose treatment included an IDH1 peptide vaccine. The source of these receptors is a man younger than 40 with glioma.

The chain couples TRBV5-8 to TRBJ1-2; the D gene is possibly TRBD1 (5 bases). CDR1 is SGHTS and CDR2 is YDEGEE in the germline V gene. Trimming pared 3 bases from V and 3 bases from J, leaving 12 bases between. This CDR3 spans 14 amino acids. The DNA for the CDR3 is TGTGCCAGCAGCTCCTCAAGGGGATACTATGGCTACACCTTC. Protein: CASSSSRGYYGYTF.

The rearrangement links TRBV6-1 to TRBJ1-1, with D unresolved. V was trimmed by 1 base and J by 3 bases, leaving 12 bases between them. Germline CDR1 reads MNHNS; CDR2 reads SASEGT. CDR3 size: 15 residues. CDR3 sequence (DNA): TGTGCCAGCAGTGAAGACAGTCAAAGGGACACTGAAGCTTTCTTT. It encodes CASSEDSQRDTEAFF.

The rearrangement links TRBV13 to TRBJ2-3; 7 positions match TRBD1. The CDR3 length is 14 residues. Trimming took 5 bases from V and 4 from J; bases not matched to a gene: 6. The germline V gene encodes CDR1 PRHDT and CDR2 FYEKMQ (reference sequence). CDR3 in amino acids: CASSLPDRADTQYF. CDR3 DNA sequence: TGTGCCAGCAGCCTACCCGACAGGGCAGATACGCAGTATTTT.